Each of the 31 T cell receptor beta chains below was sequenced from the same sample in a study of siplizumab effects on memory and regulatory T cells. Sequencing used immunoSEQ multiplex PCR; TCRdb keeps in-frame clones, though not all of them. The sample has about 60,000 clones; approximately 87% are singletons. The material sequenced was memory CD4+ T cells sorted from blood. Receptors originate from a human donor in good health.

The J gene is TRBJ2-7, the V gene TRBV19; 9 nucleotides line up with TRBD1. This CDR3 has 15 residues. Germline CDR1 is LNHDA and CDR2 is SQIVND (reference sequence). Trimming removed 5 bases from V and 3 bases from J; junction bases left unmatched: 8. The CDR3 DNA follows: TGTGCCAGTAGTTACCGGGACAGGGAAGGCTACGAGCAGTACTTC. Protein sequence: CASSYRDREGYEQYF.

This CDR3 is CASSSPFRGSYGYTF. The CDR3 nucleotides read TGTGCCAGCAGTTCCCCTTTTCGGGGTAGCTATGGCTACACCTTC. This rearrangement joins TRBV27 to TRBJ1-2; D not resolved. V lost 4 bases, J lost 4 bases, and 16 bases lay in between. CDR3 length equals 15 residues. Germline loops: CDR1 MNHEY, CDR2 SMNVEV (reference sequence).

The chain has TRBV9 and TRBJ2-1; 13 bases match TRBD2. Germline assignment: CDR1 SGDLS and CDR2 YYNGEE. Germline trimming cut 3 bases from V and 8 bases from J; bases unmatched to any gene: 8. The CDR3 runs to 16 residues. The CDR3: CASSASLAGGPDEQFF. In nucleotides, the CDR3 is TGTGCCAGCAGCGCGTCACTAGCGGGGGGGCCGGATGAGCAGTTCTTC. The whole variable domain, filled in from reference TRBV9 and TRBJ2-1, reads DSGVTQTPKHLITATGQRVTLRCSPRSGDLSVYWYQQSLDQGLQFLIQYYNGEERAKGNILERFSAQQFPDLHSELNLSSLELGDSALYFCASSASLAGGPDEQFFGPGTRLTVL.

The DNA for the CDR3 is TGTGCCTGGGGGAAAACCGGTTGGTCTTACGAGCAGTACTTC. Its translation is CAWGKTGWSYEQYF. V is TRBV30 and J is TRBJ2-7; D is unclear. Germline values: CDR1 GTSNPN, CDR2 SVGIG (reference sequence). CDR3 length: 14 residues. Deletions cut 5 bases from V and 4 bases from J, with 18 bases between.

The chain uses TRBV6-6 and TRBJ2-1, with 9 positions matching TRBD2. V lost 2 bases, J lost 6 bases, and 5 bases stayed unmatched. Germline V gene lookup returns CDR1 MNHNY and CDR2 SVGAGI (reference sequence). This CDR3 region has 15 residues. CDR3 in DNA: TGTGCCAGCAGTTACGGTGCGGGAGGGCCCAATGAGCAGTTCTTC. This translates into CASSYGAGGPNEQFF.

CDR3 DNA sequence: TGTGCCAGCAGCCCGGGGACAGCCAGTTTAGGGCTTTACTTC. Protein product: CASSPGTASLGLYF. The V gene is TRBV7-6, the J gene TRBJ2-7; TRBD1 matches 7 bases. Trimming took 5 bases from V and 13 from J; bases not matched to a gene: 17. The length of the CDR3 is 14 residues. Germline V gene data show CDR1 as SGHVS and CDR2 as FNYEAQ. Complete variable domain (other parts from reference TRBV7-6 and TRBJ2-7): GAGVSQSPRYKVTKRGQDVALRCDPISGHVSLYWYRQALGQGPEFLTYFNYEAQQDKSGLPNDRFSAERPEGSISTLTIQRTEQRDSAMYRCASSPGTASLGLYFGPGTRLTVT.

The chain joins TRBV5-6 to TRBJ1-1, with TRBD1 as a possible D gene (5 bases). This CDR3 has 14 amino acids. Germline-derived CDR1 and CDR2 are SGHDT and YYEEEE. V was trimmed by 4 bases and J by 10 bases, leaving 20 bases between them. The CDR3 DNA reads TGTGCCAGCAGCCCGTCATGGGAGGGGCTAAGAGCTTTCTTT. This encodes CASSPSWEGLRAFF.

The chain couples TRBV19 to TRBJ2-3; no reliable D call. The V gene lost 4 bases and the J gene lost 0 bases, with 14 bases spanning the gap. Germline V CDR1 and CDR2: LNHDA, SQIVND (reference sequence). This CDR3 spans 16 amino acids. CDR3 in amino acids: CASSSPGGVSTDTQYF. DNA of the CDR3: TGTGCCAGTAGTAGCCCGGGTGGGGTTAGCACAGATACGCAGTATTTT.

The CDR3 is CASSNQDSNQPQHF. CDR3 coding DNA: TGTGCCAGCAGTAATCAAGATAGCAATCAGCCCCAGCATTTT. V and J are TRBV6-6 and TRBJ1-5; D remains ambiguous. Germline V gene data show CDR1 as MNHNY and CDR2 as SVGAGI (reference sequence). This CDR3 is built from 14 residues. Between the trimmed V and J ends, which lost 5 bases and 0 bases, there was a span of 8 bases.

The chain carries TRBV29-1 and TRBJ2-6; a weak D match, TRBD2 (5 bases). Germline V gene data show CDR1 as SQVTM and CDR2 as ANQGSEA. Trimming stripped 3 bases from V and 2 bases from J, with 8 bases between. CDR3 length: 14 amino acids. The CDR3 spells CSVEYGAGANVLTF. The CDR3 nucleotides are TGCAGCGTTGAGTACGGGGCTGGGGCCAACGTCCTGACTTTC.

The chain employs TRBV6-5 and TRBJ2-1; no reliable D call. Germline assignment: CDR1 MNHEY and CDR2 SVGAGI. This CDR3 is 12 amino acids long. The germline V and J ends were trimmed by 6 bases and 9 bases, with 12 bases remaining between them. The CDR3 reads CASSVFGSEQFF. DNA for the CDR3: TGTGCCAGCAGCGTCTTTGGCAGTGAGCAGTTCTTC.

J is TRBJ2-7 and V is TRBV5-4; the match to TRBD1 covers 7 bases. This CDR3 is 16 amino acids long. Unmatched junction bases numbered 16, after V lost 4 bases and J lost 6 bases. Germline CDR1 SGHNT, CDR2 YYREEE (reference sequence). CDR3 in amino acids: CASSLPGAGGVFEQYF. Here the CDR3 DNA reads TGTGCCAGCAGCCTACCCGGGGCAGGGGGAGTATTCGAGCAGTACTTC.

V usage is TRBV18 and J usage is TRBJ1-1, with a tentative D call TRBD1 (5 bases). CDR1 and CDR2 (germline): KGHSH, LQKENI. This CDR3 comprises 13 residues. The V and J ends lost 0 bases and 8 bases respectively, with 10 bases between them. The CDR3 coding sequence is TGTGCCAGCTCACCACCGCAGGGACGCGAAGCTTTCTTT. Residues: CASSPPQGREAFF.

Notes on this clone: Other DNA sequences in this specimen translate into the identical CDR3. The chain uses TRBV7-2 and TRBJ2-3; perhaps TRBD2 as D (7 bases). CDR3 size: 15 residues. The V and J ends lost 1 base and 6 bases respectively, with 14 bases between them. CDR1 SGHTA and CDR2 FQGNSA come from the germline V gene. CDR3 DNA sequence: TGTGCCAGCAGCTTAGTGGCGGGGGCCGGGGATACGCAGTATTTT. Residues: CASSLVAGAGDTQYF.

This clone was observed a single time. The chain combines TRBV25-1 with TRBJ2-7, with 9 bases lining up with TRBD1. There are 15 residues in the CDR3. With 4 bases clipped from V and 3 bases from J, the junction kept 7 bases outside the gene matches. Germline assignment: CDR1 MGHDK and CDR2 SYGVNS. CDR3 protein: CASSAPGTGNYEQYF. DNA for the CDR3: TGTGCCAGCAGTGCACCCGGGACAGGGAACTACGAGCAGTACTTC.

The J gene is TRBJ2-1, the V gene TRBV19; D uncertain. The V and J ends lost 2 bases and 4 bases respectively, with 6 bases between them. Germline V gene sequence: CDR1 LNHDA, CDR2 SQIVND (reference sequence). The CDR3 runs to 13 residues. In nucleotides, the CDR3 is TGTGCCAGTAGTATAACCGAGTACAATGAGCAGTTCTTC. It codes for CASSITEYNEQFF.

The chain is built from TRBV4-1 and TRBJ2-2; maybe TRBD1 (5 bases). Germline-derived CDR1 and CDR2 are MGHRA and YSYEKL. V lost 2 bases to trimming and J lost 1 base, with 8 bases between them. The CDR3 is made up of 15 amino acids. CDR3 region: CASSQLGVNTGELFF. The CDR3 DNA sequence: TGCGCCAGCAGCCAACTAGGGGTGAACACCGGGGAGCTGTTTTTT.

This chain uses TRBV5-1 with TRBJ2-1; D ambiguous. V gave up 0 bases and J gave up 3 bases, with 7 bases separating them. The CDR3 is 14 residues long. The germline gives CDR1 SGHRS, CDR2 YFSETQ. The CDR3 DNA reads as TGCGCCAGCAGCTTGGCCGCAAACTACAATGAGCAGTTCTTC. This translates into CASSLAANYNEQFF.

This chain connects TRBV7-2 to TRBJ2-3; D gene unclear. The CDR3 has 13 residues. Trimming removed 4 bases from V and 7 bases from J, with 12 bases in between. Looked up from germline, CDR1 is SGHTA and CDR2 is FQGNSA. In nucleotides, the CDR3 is TGTGCCAGCAGCTCCCTGTTGGACCATACGCAGTATTTT. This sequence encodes CASSSLLDHTQYF.

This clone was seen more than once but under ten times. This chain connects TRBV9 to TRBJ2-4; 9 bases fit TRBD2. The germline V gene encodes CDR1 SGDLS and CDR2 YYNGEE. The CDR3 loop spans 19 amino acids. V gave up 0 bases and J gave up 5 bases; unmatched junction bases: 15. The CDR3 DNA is TGTGCCAGCAGCGTAGCTGGCGGGGGGGCAGGCTCCCAAGAAAACATTCAGTACTTC. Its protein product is CASSVAGGGAGSQENIQYF.

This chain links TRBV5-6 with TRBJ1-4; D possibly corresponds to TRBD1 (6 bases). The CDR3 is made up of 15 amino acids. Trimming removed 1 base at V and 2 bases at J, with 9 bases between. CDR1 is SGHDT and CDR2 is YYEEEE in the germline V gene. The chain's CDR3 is CASSLWQGTNEKLFF. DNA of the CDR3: TGTGCCAGCAGCTTGTGGCAGGGGACTAATGAAAAACTGTTTTTT.

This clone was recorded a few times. The CDR3 DNA sequence: TGCAGCGTCGGTGGGGGGGCGAACACCGGGGAGCTGTTTTTT. As protein: CSVGGGANTGELFF. This chain links TRBV29-1 with TRBJ2-2; 7 bases agree with TRBD2. Unmatched junction bases numbered 4, after V lost 6 bases and J lost 0 bases. Germline assignment: CDR1 SQVTM and CDR2 ANQGSEA. The CDR3 has 14 amino acids.

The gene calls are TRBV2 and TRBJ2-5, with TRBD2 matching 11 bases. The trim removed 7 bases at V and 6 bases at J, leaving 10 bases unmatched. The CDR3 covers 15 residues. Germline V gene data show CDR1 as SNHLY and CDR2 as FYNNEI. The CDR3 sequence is CASTELAGAHQTQYF. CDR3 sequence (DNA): TGTGCCAGCACAGAACTAGCGGGGGCGCACCAGACCCAGTACTTC.

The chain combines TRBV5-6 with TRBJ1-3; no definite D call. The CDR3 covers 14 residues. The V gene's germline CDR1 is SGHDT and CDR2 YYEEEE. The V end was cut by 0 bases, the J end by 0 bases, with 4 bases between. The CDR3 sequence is CASSLVTSGNTIYF. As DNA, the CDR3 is TGTGCCAGCAGCTTGGTAACCTCTGGAAACACCATATATTTT. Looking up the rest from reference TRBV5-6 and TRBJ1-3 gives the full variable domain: DAGVTQSPTHLIKTRGQQVTLRCSPKSGHDTVSWYQQALGQGPQFIFQYYEEEERQRGNFPDRFSGHQFPNYSSELNVNALLLGDSALYLCASSLVTSGNTIYFGEGSWLTVV.

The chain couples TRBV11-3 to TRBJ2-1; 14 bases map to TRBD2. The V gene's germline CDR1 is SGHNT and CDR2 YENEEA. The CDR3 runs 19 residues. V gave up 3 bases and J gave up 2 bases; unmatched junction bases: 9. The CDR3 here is CASSFNLRTSGGTYNEQFF. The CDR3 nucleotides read TGTGCCAGCAGCTTCAACCTCCGGACTAGCGGGGGGACCTACAATGAGCAGTTCTTC.

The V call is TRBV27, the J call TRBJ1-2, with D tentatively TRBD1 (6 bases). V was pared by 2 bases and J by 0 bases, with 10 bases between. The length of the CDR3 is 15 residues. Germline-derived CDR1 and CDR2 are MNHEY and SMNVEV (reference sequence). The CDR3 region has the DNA TGTGCCAGCAGTTTAGACAGGACAACTAACTATGGCTACACCTTC. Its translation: CASSLDRTTNYGYTF.

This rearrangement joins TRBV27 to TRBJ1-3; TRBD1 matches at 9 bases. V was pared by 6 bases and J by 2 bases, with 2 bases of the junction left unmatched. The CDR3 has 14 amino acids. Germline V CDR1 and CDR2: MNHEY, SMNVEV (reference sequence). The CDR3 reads CASRGTGTGNTIYF. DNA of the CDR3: TGTGCCAGCAGGGGGACAGGGACTGGAAACACCATATATTTT.

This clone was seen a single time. The CDR3 DNA sequence: TGCGCCAGCAGCACTTCCTCTGGGGCCAACGTCCTGACTTTC. Translating it yields CASSTSSGANVLTF. This chain joins TRBV5-1 and TRBJ2-6; no clear D gene. This CDR3 is 14 amino acids long. CDR1 and CDR2 from the germline V gene are SGHRS and YFSETQ. V lost 4 bases to trimming and J lost 0 bases, with 5 bases between them.

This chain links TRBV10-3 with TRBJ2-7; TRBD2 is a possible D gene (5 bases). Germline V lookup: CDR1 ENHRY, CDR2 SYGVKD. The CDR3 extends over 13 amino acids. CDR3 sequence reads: CATARTPGYEQYF. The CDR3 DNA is TGTGCTACAGCCCGGACTCCTGGGTACGAGCAGTACTTC.

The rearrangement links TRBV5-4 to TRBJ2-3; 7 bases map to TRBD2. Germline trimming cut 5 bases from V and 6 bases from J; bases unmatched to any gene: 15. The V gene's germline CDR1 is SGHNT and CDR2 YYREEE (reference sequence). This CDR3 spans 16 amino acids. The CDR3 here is CASRTDPGLSVDTQYF. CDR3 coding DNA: TGTGCCAGCAGGACTGATCCGGGACTATCAGTGGATACGCAGTATTTT.

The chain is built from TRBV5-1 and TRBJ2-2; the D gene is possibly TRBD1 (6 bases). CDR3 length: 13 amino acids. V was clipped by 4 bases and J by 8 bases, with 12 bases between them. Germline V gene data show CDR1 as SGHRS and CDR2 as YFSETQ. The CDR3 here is CASSLRQDGELFF. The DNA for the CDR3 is TGCGCCAGCAGCCTACGACAGGATGGGGAGCTGTTTTTT.